The following is a T cell receptor beta chain sequence with its context. The CDR3 covers 14 residues. V was shortened by 2 bases and J by 5 bases, with 12 bases between the two germline ends. Germline V lookup: CDR1 MDHEN, CDR2 SYDVKM. Unique molecular identifiers were incorporated when the TCRbeta library was constructed. Each CDR3 protein is one row after TCRdb ran MiXCR on the PCR reads. The table has approximately 110,000 distinct CDR3 sequences, about 9.4% seen once. The data originate from a study of T-cell reconstitution after alpha-beta-depleted transplantation in children. This chain joins TRBV28 and TRBJ2-5; D ambiguous. This clonotype originated in a boy aged 2-9 years with acute lymphoblastic leukemia, due to receive a stem cell transplant. Sequencing was performed on PBMCs, taken before TCRalphabeta/CD19-depleted stem cell transplant. The CDR3 here is CASSLGRGVETQYF. DNA of the CDR3: TGTGCCAGCAGTTTAGGCCGTGGGGTGGAGACCCAGTACTTC.